The rows below give T cell receptor beta chains drawn from one sample of a study of Graves' ophthalmopathy and Graves' hyperthyroidism. A single record per CDR3 protein comes from TCRdb applying MiXCR to the multiplex PCR reads. This sample has roughly 160,000 distinct CDR3 sequences, with 30% to 45% found just once. Sequencing was performed on peripheral blood. These receptors were obtained from a woman aged 40 to 50 with Graves' ophthalmopathy. Both conserved end residues are part of each CDR3. The D gene is left open where the match is weak. A clone size is listed for some rows: how often the clone was seen (once, few, many), or a class if it is expanded.

clone_size	v_call	j_call	d_call	cdr3_aa	cdr3_nt
-	TRBV6-2/TRBV6-3	TRBJ1-1	-	CASSYGSWVGNTEAFF	TGTGCCAGCAGTTACGGTTCTTGGGTGGGGAACACTGAAGCTTTCTTT
many	TRBV19	TRBJ1-1	-	CASSIFGERDTEAFF	TGTGCCAGTAGTATTTTCGGGGAAAGGGACACTGAAGCCTTCTTT
-	TRBV6-1	TRBJ2-5	TRBD2	CASTRLAGETQYF	TGTGCCAGCACTCGACTAGCGGGGGAGACCCAGTACTTC
many	TRBV5-1	TRBJ2-5	TRBD2	CASSLQGPAGEETQYF	TGCGCCAGCAGCTTGCAGGGTCCAGCGGGAGAAGAGACCCAGTACTTC
many	TRBV6-5	TRBJ1-5	TRBD1	CASIRTGSVPGNQPQHF	TGTGCCAGCATTAGGACAGGGAGCGTGCCGGGCAATCAGCCCCAGCATTTT
many	TRBV6-2/TRBV6-3	TRBJ2-5	TRBD1	CASKKGTGLETQYF	TGTGCCAGCAAGAAGGGGACAGGGTTGGAGACCCAGTACTTC
-	TRBV28	TRBJ2-7	TRBD1	CASSIQGQGALRNEQYF	TGTGCCAGCAGTATACAGGGACAGGGGGCGCTTAGGAACGAGCAGTACTTC
many	TRBV12-3/TRBV12-4	TRBJ2-5	TRBD2	CASTGGATETQYF	TGTGCCAGCACCGGGGGGGCAACGGAGACCCAGTACTTC
-	TRBV5-1	TRBJ2-7	-	CASSLGTPTYEQYF	TGCGCCAGCAGCTTGGGGACCCCTACCTACGAGCAGTACTTC
many	TRBV6-1	TRBJ2-7	-	CASSETRYEQYF	TGTGCCAGCAGTGAAACCAGGTACGAGCAGTACTTC
many	TRBV12-5	TRBJ1-6	TRBD1	CASGDRLDSPLHF	TGTGCTAGTGGGGACAGGTTAGATTCACCCCTCCACTTT
-	TRBV6-1	TRBJ2-7	TRBD2	CASSEALLAGGAAYEQYF	TGTGCCAGCAGTGAAGCGTTACTAGCGGGAGGAGCGGCCTACGAGCAGTACTTC
-	TRBV5-1	TRBJ2-3	-	CASSSITLTDTQYF	TGCGCCAGCAGCTCCATTACACTCACAGATACGCAGTATTTT
many	TRBV9	TRBJ2-5	-	CASSVEGRGYVGTQYF	TGTGCCAGCAGCGTAGAGGGGAGAGGCTATGTTGGGACCCAGTACTTC
-	TRBV12-3/TRBV12-4	TRBJ1-5	-	CASSLEGSQPQHF	TGTGCCAGCAGTTTGGAGGGGTCACAGCCCCAGCATTTT
many	TRBV7-2	TRBJ2-2	TRBD2	CASSPRTSGIVLNTGELFF	TGTGCCAGCAGCCCCAGGACTAGCGGGATAGTTTTAAACACCGGGGAGCTGTTTTTT
-	TRBV12-3/TRBV12-4	TRBJ2-5	TRBD2	CASSLAKLAGVEETQYF	TGTGCCAGCAGTTTAGCAAAACTAGCGGGAGTTGAAGAGACCCAGTACTTC
many	TRBV20-1	TRBJ1-1	-	CSASEGTEAFF	TGCAGTGCTAGTGAGGGGACTGAAGCTTTCTTT
many	TRBV28	TRBJ2-4	-	CASSSGLDNIQYF	TGTGCCAGCAGCTCGGGGCTGGACAACATTCAGTACTTC
-	TRBV7-2	TRBJ1-3	TRBD1	CASSSGTGRNTIYF	TGTGCCAGCAGCTCCGGGACAGGCCGAAACACCATATATTTT
many	TRBV29-1	TRBJ2-1	TRBD1	CSVERTGIGNEQFF	TGCAGCGTTGAAAGGACAGGGATCGGGAATGAGCAGTTCTTC
-	TRBV11-2	TRBJ2-5	-	CASSLVFRETQYF	TGTGCCAGCAGCTTAGTCTTCAGAGAGACCCAGTACTTC
many	TRBV30	TRBJ1-3	-	CALLPGAYSGNTIYF	TGTGCCTTGCTGCCAGGGGCTTACTCTGGAAACACCATATATTTT
many	TRBV28	TRBJ1-6	-	CASSLTGHPLHF	TGTGCCAGCAGTTTAACCGGCCACCCACTCCACTTT
many	TRBV28	TRBJ2-7	-	CASHPGTSSYEQYF	TGTGCCAGCCACCCCGGGACGTCCTCCTACGAGCAGTACTTC
many	TRBV29-1	TRBJ2-7	TRBD1	CSVGHGGTGAPYEQYF	TGCAGCGTTGGACACGGAGGGACAGGGGCTCCCTACGAGCAGTACTTC
many	TRBV2	TRBJ2-7	-	CASSEARNEQYF	TGTGCCAGCAGTGAAGCCCGTAACGAGCAGTACTTC
-	TRBV6-5	TRBJ2-5	-	CASSSYRQLGETQYF	TGTGCCAGCAGTTCCTATAGACAGCTCGGAGAGACCCAGTACTTC
-	TRBV10-3	TRBJ2-7	-	CAISQGGTYEQYF	TGTGCCATCAGTCAGGGGGGAACCTACGAGCAGTACTTC
-	TRBV7-2	TRBJ1-5	-	CASSSAGGWNQPQHF	TGTGCCAGCAGCTCCGCCGGGGGCTGGAATCAGCCCCAGCATTTT
few	TRBV6-5	TRBJ1-2	-	CASSYQLGYGYTF	TGTGCCAGCAGTTACCAACTAGGGTATGGCTACACCTTC
many	TRBV7-9	TRBJ2-5	TRBD1	CASSPSTGGAETQYF	TGTGCCAGCAGCCCTTCAACAGGGGGCGCCGAGACCCAGTACTTC
many	TRBV7-8	TRBJ2-7	-	CASSETTGNYEQYF	TGTGCCAGCAGCGAAACGACAGGCAACTACGAGCAGTACTTC
many	TRBV28	TRBJ1-2	-	CASSFGGDNYGYTF	TGTGCCAGCAGTTTCGGAGGGGATAACTATGGCTACACCTTC
many	TRBV20-1	TRBJ1-2	TRBD1	CSADSGQGNYGYTF	TGCAGTGCTGATTCGGGACAGGGTAACTATGGCTACACCTTC
many	TRBV7-2	TRBJ1-1	TRBD1	CASSGHTGGIAEAFF	TGTGCCAGCAGCGGACACACAGGGGGCATTGCTGAAGCTTTCTTT
once	TRBV19	TRBJ2-7	-	CASSIGDTYEQYF	TGTGCCAGTAGTATTGGGGACACCTACGAGCAGTACTTC
many	TRBV5-1	TRBJ1-3	-	CASSLTMTGSGNTIYF	TGCGCCAGCAGCTTGACGATGACAGGCTCTGGAAACACCATATATTTT
many	TRBV7-2	TRBJ1-2	TRBD1	CASSSRGGQGSGYTF	TGTGCCAGCAGCTCGAGAGGGGGACAGGGGAGTGGCTACACCTTC
many	TRBV30	TRBJ1-1	TRBD1	CAWSPYRGSTEAFF	TGTGCCTGGAGCCCCTACAGGGGTTCCACTGAAGCTTTCTTT
many	TRBV2	TRBJ2-6	-	CASSEIGVSGANVLTF	TGTGCCAGCAGCGAGATTGGTGTCTCTGGGGCCAACGTCCTGACTTTC
many	TRBV2	TRBJ1-3	-	CASRLTVENTIYF	TGTGCCAGCAGACTGACAGTGGAAAACACCATATATTTT
many	TRBV19	TRBJ1-2	-	CASSQTGDYGYTF	TGTGCCAGTAGCCAGACAGGAGACTATGGCTACACCTTC
-	TRBV11-2	TRBJ2-4	-	CASSLSRSGIQYF	TGTGCCAGCAGCCTTTCCAGATCGGGGATTCAGTACTTC